One sample yielded the 15 T cell receptor beta chains listed below, sequenced in a study of blood T cells in healthy people across ages. The use of a sample-barcoded 5' primer and a J-beta primer mix characterized a second PCR of roughly 6 to 11 cycles. TCRdb reanalysed the 5' RACE reads using MiXCR and keeps one entry per CDR3 protein. The table has 1.5 million to 2 million distinct CDR3 sequences, 28% seen once. The sample comprised blood. All receptors derive from a woman younger than 45 in good health.

This clonotype was counted at least ten times. V is TRBV18 and J is TRBJ2-1; D is ambiguous. Germline V CDR1 and CDR2: KGHSH, LQKENI. The CDR3 length is 16 residues. Trimming cost V 1 base and J 0 bases, with 10 bases left between them. CDR3 sequence reads: CASSPRGQSSYNEQFF. The CDR3, as DNA: TGTGCCAGCTCACCACGGGGTCAGAGCTCCTACAATGAGCAGTTCTTC.

CDR3 DNA: TGTGCCAGTAGTATAGCGGGAAGTACGGAGACCCAGTACTTC. Protein: CASSIAGSTETQYF. V and J are TRBV19 and TRBJ2-5, with D perhaps matching TRBD2 (5 bases). The CDR3 contains 14 residues. Germline V lookup: CDR1 LNHDA, CDR2 SQIVND (reference sequence). Trimming shortened V by 1 base and J by 5 bases, and 11 bases separated the two germline ends.

This clonotype was seen at least ten times. The chain has TRBV27 and TRBJ2-7; no definite D call. This CDR3 has 13 amino acids. The V gene lost 0 bases and the J gene lost 6 bases, with 9 bases spanning the gap. From germline, CDR1 is MNHEY and CDR2 SMNVEV (reference sequence). The CDR3 DNA is TGTGCCAGCAGTTTATCGACGGGTTCCGAGCAGTACTTC. This encodes CASSLSTGSEQYF.

This clonotype was seen a handful of times. The chain carries TRBV6-6 and TRBJ1-1; maybe TRBD1 (5 bases). Between the trimmed V and J ends, which lost 0 bases and 5 bases, there was a span of 7 bases. CDR3 length: 13 residues. Germline V gene data show CDR1 as MNHNY and CDR2 as SVGAGI (reference sequence). The CDR3 DNA reads TGTGCCAGCAGTTACTCAGGGGAAACTGAAGCTTTCTTT. This encodes CASSYSGETEAFF.

This clonotype was recorded once. V gene TRBV4-1 combines with J gene TRBJ2-3; possible D gene TRBD2, 5 bases. The germline CDR1 and CDR2 sequences are MGHRA and YSYEKL. V was shortened by 1 base and J by 3 bases, with 11 bases between the two germline ends. The CDR3 contains 15 residues. The CDR3 sequence: CASSQGGIATDTQYF. The CDR3 nucleotides are TGCGCCAGCAGCCAAGGGGGTATAGCGACAGATACGCAGTATTTT.

The rearrangement uses TRBV5-6 and TRBJ1-5, with a tentative D call TRBD1 (6 bases). The CDR3 has 15 amino acids. The V gene's germline CDR1 is SGHDT and CDR2 YYEEEE. The V end lost 1 base, the J end lost 4 bases, and 12 bases lay between the germline ends. CDR3 coding DNA: TGTGCCAGCAGCTTGAGGGGGGCTTGGAATCAGCCCCAGCATTTT. This gives the protein CASSLRGAWNQPQHF.

Comment on this clonotype: One end of the junction is discordant with germline, which a read error may explain. The rearrangement joins TRBV7-2 to TRBJ2-2, with 9 bases matching TRBD2. Germline V gene sequence: CDR1 SGHTA, CDR2 FQGNSA. This CDR3 is built from 17 residues. The CDR3 here is CACSPRGLASNTGELFF. For the CDR3, the DNA is TGTGCCTGCAGCCCCCGAGGACTAGCGTCGAACACCGGGGAGCTGTTTTTT.

This clonotype was observed a handful of times. The V gene is TRBV12-5, the J gene TRBJ2-5; D gene ambiguous. The CDR3 is 13 amino acids. Germline V CDR1 and CDR2: LGHNT, FRNRAP. V was pared by 4 bases and J by 5 bases, with 11 bases between. The CDR3 here is CASGSDLGETQYF. The DNA for the CDR3 is TGTGCTAGTGGTTCGGATTTAGGCGAGACCCAGTACTTC. Full variable domain (rest looked up from reference TRBV12-5 and TRBJ2-5): DARVTQTPRHKVTEMGQEVTMRCQPILGHNTVFWYRQTMMQGLELLAYFRNRAPLDDSGMPKDRFSAEMPDATLATLKIQPSEPRDSAVYFCASGSDLGETQYFGPGTRLLVL.

This clonotype has a handful of counts. Just one base apart from a much larger clone, this may be a read error. The chain uses TRBV28 and TRBJ2-5; 9 positions match TRBD2. The CDR3 totals 17 residues. Germline V gene lookup returns CDR1 MDHEN and CDR2 SYDVKM. CDR3 sequence (DNA): TGTGCCAGCAGTTTACTTCTACTAGCGGGCCACCAAGAGACCCGGTACTTC. Its protein is CASSLLLLAGHQETRYF.

The V gene is TRBV7-6, the J gene TRBJ1-1; possibly TRBD1 for D (5 bases). Germline V lookup: CDR1 SGHVS, CDR2 FNYEAQ. The CDR3 runs to 14 residues. The V gene lost 1 base and the J gene lost 7 bases, with 13 bases spanning the gap. The CDR3, as DNA: TGTGCCAGCAGCTTAGATGTTGGGGCGATTGAAGCTTTCTTT. It specifies CASSLDVGAIEAFF.

A few counts support this clonotype. The CDR3, as DNA: TGTGCCTGGAGTGTATACGAGGGGCCCCAGTACTTC. Amino acid sequence: CAWSVYEGPQYF. The chain couples TRBV30 to TRBJ2-5; D is possibly TRBD1 or TRBD2 (5 bases each). The CDR3 sequence is 12 residues long. Germline V gene lookup returns CDR1 GTSNPN and CDR2 SVGIG (reference sequence). V was clipped by 0 bases and J by 9 bases, with 11 bases between them.

The chain carries TRBV7-9 and TRBJ2-1, with no clear D. Trimming left V 10 bases short and J 15 bases short, with 16 bases between. CDR3 length equals 10 residues. The V gene's germline CDR1 is SEHNR and CDR2 FQNEAQ (reference sequence). CDR3: CAILTGPGFF. CDR3 DNA sequence: TGTGCCATTCTTACGGGCCCGGGGTTCTTC. The full variable domain, with the rest looked up from reference TRBV7-9 and TRBJ2-1, is DTGVSQNPRHKITKRGQNVTFRCDPISEHNRLYWYRQTLGQGPEFLTYFQNEAQLEKSRLLSDRFSAERPKGSFSTLEIQRTEQGDSAMYLCAILTGPGFFGPGTRLTVL.

This clonotype was recorded a few times. In DNA form, the CDR3 reads TGTGCCGCCAGCCGGCCTACTAGCGGGGCCCGAGATACGCAGTATTTT. This gives the protein CAASRPTSGARDTQYF. The chain employs TRBV10-3 and TRBJ2-3, with 10 positions matching TRBD2. J lost 5 bases, V lost 11 bases, and 16 bases had no gene match. The CDR3 totals 16 residues. Germline CDR1 reads ENHRY; CDR2 reads SYGVKD.

The chain recombines TRBV6-6 with TRBJ1-4; D is unresolved. Trimming took off 5 bases at V and 8 bases at J, with 9 bases between the two ends. This CDR3 comprises 12 residues. Germline CDR1 and CDR2: MNHNY and SVGAGI (reference sequence). CDR3 region: CASSPRSEKLFF. Here the CDR3 DNA reads TGTGCCAGCAGTCCAAGATCCGAAAAACTGTTTTTT.

This clonotype was recorded a few times. V and J are TRBV25-1 and TRBJ1-2; the D gene is possibly TRBD1 (5 bases). This CDR3 contains 15 residues. CDR1 is MGHDK and CDR2 is SYGVNS in the germline V gene. Between the trimmed V and J ends, which lost 4 bases and 6 bases, there was a span of 18 bases. CDR3 coding DNA: TGTGCCAGCAGTGCCCGGACAAGGGGTTTAGATGGCTACACCTTC. Protein: CASSARTRGLDGYTF.